This section outlines one T cell receptor (beta chain) sequence together with its context. The table came from immunoSEQ multiplex PCR; TCRdb's copy has only in-frame clones and leaves some out. The data hold fewer than 250,000 clones, with around 87% observed a single time. This entry is derived from a study of blood T cell repertoires in COVID-19. Study context: Both acute and convalescent COVID-19 samples were obtained from the United States, Italy and Spain.

Trimming took off 6 bases at V and 4 bases at J, with 22 bases between the two ends. Germline V gene sequence: CDR1 SNHLY, CDR2 FYNNEI. CDR3 length equals 16 residues. The chain combines TRBV2 with TRBJ2-7; a possible D gene is TRBD1 (6 bases). The sample consisted of PBMCs or T cells enriched from blood (not recorded which). This TCR came from a man aged 30 to 39 in a cohort exposed to, infected with or recovered from COVID-19 (not recorded which). The CDR3 loop is CASRLPRTDNHYEQYF. Here the CDR3 DNA reads TGTGCCAGCAGACTGCCGCGGACAGACAATCATTACGAGCAGTACTTC.